The 7 T cell receptor beta chains below all came from one sample that was sequenced in a study of blood T cell repertoires in COVID-19. Produced via immunoSEQ multiplex PCR; TCRdb's table is partial and in-frame only. The sample carries roughly 200,000 clones, 80% to 85% recorded once. Input material: peripheral blood. Receptors originate from a man aged 50-60 years with active or convalescent COVID-19.

The chain employs TRBV7-2 and TRBJ1-6; D gene unclear. Germline CDR1 SGHTA, CDR2 FQGNSA. V was clipped by 1 base and J by 3 bases, with 10 bases between them. This CDR3 is built from 16 residues. The CDR3 loop reads CASSLDRAGYNSPLHF. The CDR3 DNA sequence: TGTGCCAGCAGCTTAGATCGCGCAGGCTATAATTCACCCCTCCACTTT.

The chain carries TRBV1 and TRBJ2-2; the DNA was not compared with TRBD2, the D call given in the table. TRBV1 has pseudogene status. The CDR3 extends over 18 amino acids. The CDR3 is CTSSLGPGRGGTTGELFF. CDR3 coding DNA: TGCACCAGCAGCCTGGGCCCGGGGCGGGGGGGCACCACCGGGGAGCTGTTTTTT.

The J gene is TRBJ2-1, the V gene TRBV10-3; 7 bases map to TRBD2. The CDR3 is 13 amino acids. J was trimmed by 8 bases and V by 8 bases; bases with no gene match: 9. Germline V gene lookup returns CDR1 ENHRY and CDR2 SYGVKD. CDR3 sequence reads: CAIASGLIDEQFF. CDR3 in DNA: TGTGCCATCGCGTCGGGACTAATCGATGAGCAGTTCTTC.

This clone has more than one count but fewer than ten. Other DNA variants within this sample encode the same CDR3. V gene TRBV5-1 combines with J gene TRBJ2-6; D unresolved. V gave up 0 bases and J gave up 0 bases, with 4 bases separating them. The CDR3 is 15 amino acids. Germline V CDR1 and CDR2: SGHRS, YFSETQ. The CDR3 sequence: CASSLGVSGANVLTF. In nucleotides, the CDR3 is TGCGCCAGCAGCTTGGGCGTCTCTGGGGCCAACGTCCTGACTTTC.

V is TRBV6-6 and J is TRBJ2-2, with 8 positions matching TRBD2. The germline V gene has CDR1 MNHNY and CDR2 SVGAGI (reference sequence). There are 15 residues in the CDR3. The V segment lost 4 bases and the J segment 4 bases; nucleotides outside the gene matches: 5. The DNA for the CDR3 is TGTGCCAGCAGTTCCCCGGGACTAGTCACCGGGGAGCTGTTTTTT. Its translation is CASSSPGLVTGELFF.

The chain has TRBV29-1 and TRBJ2-7; D is unclear. The ends were cut back, 1 base at V and 0 bases at J, with 7 bases in the middle. This CDR3 comprises 13 residues. CDR1 and CDR2 from the germline V gene are SQVTM and ANQGSEA. CDR3 bases: TGCAGCGTTGAAGGGCTCACCTCCTACGAGCAGTACTTC. Its translation is CSVEGLTSYEQYF.

This sequence joins TRBV30 and TRBJ1-2, with 7 bases identical to TRBD1. Trimming took 1 base from V and 14 from J; bases not matched to a gene: 4. This CDR3 contains 10 residues. The V gene's germline CDR1 is GTSNPN and CDR2 SVGIG (reference sequence). CDR3 protein: CAWSEDRLTF. The DNA for the CDR3 is TGTGCCTGGAGTGAGGACAGGTTGACCTTC. Full variable domain (remainder filled in from reference TRBV30 and TRBJ1-2): SQTIHQWPATLVQPVGSPLSLECTVEGTSNPNLYWYRQAAGRGLQLLFYSVGIGQISSEVPQNLSASRPQDRQFILSSKKLLLSDSGFYLCAWSEDRLTFGSGTRLTVV.